The clone carrying this T cell receptor (beta chain) was seen at least ten times. This entry comes from a study of Graves' ophthalmopathy and Graves' hyperthyroidism. As the template, RNA transcripts were used to amplify TCR beta CDR3 regions. Scientists carried out first-round RT-PCR using HTBI primers and then a second-round multiplex PCR. MiXCR, applied by TCRdb to the multiplex PCR reads, yields one record per CDR3 protein. The sample records 300,000 or so distinct CDR3 sequences, 15% to 20% being singletons. The sequence derives from an adult man with Graves' ophthalmopathy. Sequencing used peripheral blood.

The CDR3 region is CASSMDRVGQPQHF. The CDR3 coding sequence is TGTGCCAGTAGTATGGACAGGGTAGGTCAGCCCCAGCATTTT. This sequence joins TRBV19 and TRBJ1-5, with 8 bases identical to TRBD1. This CDR3 spans 14 amino acids. Germline values: CDR1 LNHDA, CDR2 SQIVND (reference sequence). V gave up 3 bases and J gave up 6 bases; unmatched junction bases: 4.